These T cell receptor beta chains were read from a single sample in a study of T-cell reconstitution after alpha-beta-depleted transplantation in children. TCRdb recomputed calls from the PCR reads with MiXCR, one row per CDR3 protein. The data hold about 440,000 distinct CDR3 sequences, with 43% observed a single time. This specimen was PBMCs, taken before TCRalphabeta/CD19-depleted stem cell transplant. The source is a girl between 2 and 10 years old with aplastic anemia, due to receive a stem cell transplant. Both conserved end residues are part of each CDR3.

v_call,cdr3_length,cdr3_aa
TRBV12-3/TRBV12-4,18,CASSLGLAGESTWETQYF
TRBV20-1,14,CSARDWGRYNEQFF
TRBV5-1,14,CASSLVDSGTEAFF
TRBV28,16,CASRPLGGSSYNEQFF
TRBV20-1,13,CSARGISGMPFHF
TRBV27,15,CASSFLLPGVYEQYF
TRBV18,14,CASSPPGLTDEQFF
TRBV20-1,14,CSARDVGGRYEQYF
TRBV29-1,11,CSVQGPGELFF
TRBV6-1,15,CASTSDRGIPGELFF
TRBV5-1,13,CASSLAVSGELFF
TRBV7-8,15,CASSLPATGVNEQYF
TRBV5-4,14,CASSLETGSYEQYF
TRBV29-1,15,CSETLLAGKEDTQYF
TRBV4-3,19,CASSQDRLGTSGYSEELFF
TRBV6-4,19,CASRFILNSGQGPHQPQHF
TRBV2,12,CASRDTTDTQYF
TRBV20-1,14,CSASLRSSYNEQFF